The entry below describes one T cell receptor (beta chain). Its target antigen remains unknown. Per-base quality was not reported, and no clone a single base away is much larger than it. Library preparation was by the immunoSEQ multiplex PCR assay. For the multiplex PCR, a mixture combining 60 forward primers for TCR Vbeta segments and 13 reverse primers for TCR Jbeta segments was used. The CDR3 region of rearranged TCR beta genes was amplified from genomic DNA with a multiplex PCR assay. The amplified TCR beta libraries were sequenced on the Illumina HiSeq System as 87-base-pair reads. On the study's bioinformatics: A later analysis tallied roughly 78 million unique TCR beta chains across the 666 repertoires, and roughly 11 million of those chains were shared by two or more donors. Raw reads were error-corrected and collapsed into unique sequences with a nearest-neighbor algorithm that merged closely related sequences to remove PCR and sequencing errors. Alignment of CDR3 sequences to IMGT reference sequences was used to assign V, D and J gene segments. For a sequence to be retained, at least a six-nucleotide match to both a V gene segment and a J gene segment was required. A rearrangement counted as productive if the CDR3 had no stop codons and remained in frame with V and J, and every other rearrangement counted as non-productive. CDR3 was defined by IMGT convention, running from the second conserved V-encoded cysteine to the conserved J-encoded phenylalanine. The earlier analysis of about 500 of the donors excluded sequences that lacked an unambiguous match to a single V gene segment. An earlier analysis of 587 of the donors called V segments functional above 56.7% productive rearrangements and segregating when the between-donor standard deviation exceeded 5%. A statistical classification framework was built for diagnosing cytomegalovirus status from the catalog of TCR beta chain sequences. V and J gene assignment, in a later analysis, came from comparing TCR nucleotide sequences with IMGT/GENE-DB human TR gene sequences. The TCRdist pipeline was used in a later analysis to assign CDR3 sequences and most-parsimonious VDJ recombination scenarios. In a later analysis, each TCR beta chain was defined by its CDR3 amino acid sequence together with its V-gene family, and reads lacking a unique V-gene family were excluded. In a later analysis, 450 to 600 highly shared, low-generation-probability nucleotide sequences were removed to address suspected cross-contamination and a sequencing artifact. A later analysis calculated a clonal expansion index for each public chain from normalized within-repertoire ranks of inferred template counts. In a later analysis, generation probabilities were computed using a VDJ recombination model fitted to out-of-frame rearrangements, and the results were checked against IGoR. A later analysis scored TCR-TCR, TCR-HLA and TCR-CMV co-occurrence with hypergeometric tests, applying a repertoire-size bias correction to TCR pairs. In a later analysis, false discovery rates were estimated by permuting HLA or CMV assignments 20 times. In a later analysis, co-occurring TCRs were grouped using DBSCAN, with TCRdist sequence similarity added in when clustering inside HLA-allele-positive subsets. For co-occurrence clustering, repertoires with fewer than 30,000 or more than 120,000 public chains were excluded, along with four to six repertoires with anomalous nucleotide sharing. The table was pulled from immuneACCESS by TCRdb, which kept in-frame rearrangements only. Such tables lose some clones; where checked, under half of the loss comes from unresolved V genes, and the rest has no known cause. For V, J and clone size, that table is used; D and trimming come from the DNA. Across this sample there are about 180,000 clones, with around 81% seen only once. Of the sample, roughly 2% falls within the top ten clones.

In total, roughly 670 healthy bone marrow donors made up the cohort. Cohort members were all nominally healthy when sampled, although unrecorded immune exposures were likely present. The donor was CMV seronegative and belonged to the group of 352 seronegative cohort members. Each donor provided a peripheral blood sample, and peripheral blood mononuclear cells were used for TCR beta sequencing. The Qiagen DNeasy Blood Extraction Kit was used to extract genomic DNA from the blood cell samples. The sample is drawn from a study of cytomegalovirus exposure and HLA in healthy donors listed by TCRdb under 2017. Describing the broader study: An earlier analysis of approximately 550 of the donors reported roughly 300 Gb of sequence data and 120 million or so unique TCR beta sequences from about 200 million T cells. About 330 gigabases of sequencing data and about 92 million unique TCR sequences made up an early release that covered some 640 HLA-typed donors. The genetic ancestry cluster associated with self-reported Caucasian donors included about 84% of the approximately 430 genotyped donors. The aim of the study was to test whether cataloging public T cell receptors could identify signatures of past pathogen exposure. The study used immunosequencing to profile the T cell repertoires of approximately 650 subjects and linked those repertoires to cytomegalovirus serostatus. Along with the approximately 600-subject first cohort, a separate validation cohort of over 90 different subjects was used. To predict cytomegalovirus infection status, the study brought together high-throughput TCR immunosequencing, statistical association of individual TCRs with disease status, and machine learning. A later analysis re-examined previously published TCR beta repertoires from more than 650 donors and added high-resolution HLA genotyping to investigate patterns of TCR occurrence. Rather than drawing on any new phenotypic data, the later analysis identified candidate immune exposures from TCR beta sequences and the way those sequences occurred across donors. In an earlier analysis of more than 550 of the donors, high-throughput TCR beta sequencing was used to judge whether each TCR beta V gene segment behaved as functional or pseudogenic. Alongside the repertoire data, information on donor age, sex, ethnicity and CMV serostatus was compiled. In a later genetic analysis, genome-wide SNP genotypes for about 55% of the 666 donors were used, and that subset was treated as a discovery cohort. Every repertoire in the discovery cohort had been generated on one and the same sequencing platform. HLA typing included class I and class II loci at four-digit resolution. Typing coverage varied by locus: roughly 629-640 donors for A, B, C, DRB1 and DQB1; approximately 500 for DQA1; more than 600 for DPA1; 400 to 480 for DPB1. About five DR-DQ haplotypes were handled as single units for association and clustering because linkage in the cohort was strong. On average, roughly 200,000 unique TCR beta nucleotide sequences were sequenced per donor among several hundred genotyped donors of the cohort, with 15% to 20% of those sequences being non-productive.

The investigation overall reported the following: The cohort was sequenced for TCR beta chains only, and without alpha or paired-chain data the features that could be detected were limited. Sequencing depth was assumed to be roughly uniform across donors in the presence/absence analyses, though that assumption may not hold. When HLA alleles, especially DR and DQ, strongly co-occurred, attributing TCR associations to individual alleles was difficult. A further reported finding was that TCR beta sequences accurately predicted the HLA-A and HLA-B alleles for most subjects in the first cohort. Most TCR sequences were seen in very few donors, while some public TCRs were found in many individuals. Because HLA typing was missing for some donors at each locus, association tests included only the typed subset. A few of the identified cytomegalovirus-associated TCR beta chains were confirmed in vitro to be specific for cytomegalovirus antigens. Broadly in line with IMGT annotations, most TCR beta V segments showed up in productive rearrangements about 87% or about 30% of the time in an earlier analysis of 450 to 750 of the donors. The classifier was reported to diagnose cytomegalovirus status with high specificity and sensitivity in both the original cohort and the validation cohort. In a later analysis, the rate of TCR association differed among HLA loci, with DRB1 alleles having the most associated TCRs and HLA-C alleles having the fewest. Immune exposure information for the cohort was limited to CMV serostatus. The study listed 164 TCR beta chains as associated with cytomegalovirus. Specific HLA alleles were associated with 16,951 TCR beta sequences at a false discovery rate of 0.05 in a later analysis. A cluster of highly shared sequence variants was judged likely to be a technical artifact of the sequencing pipeline. The authors suggested that the approach could potentially be extended to other disease states and immunological phenotypes. An association between a missense DCLRE1C variant and V-gene and J-gene trimming of TCR beta chains was found in a later genetic analysis and replicated in an independent cohort. The earlier analysis of almost 600 of the donors excluded 15 to 20 rarely observed V segments, including chromosome 9 orphons, because counts were too low. According to a later analysis, most CMV-associated TCR beta chains appeared to be HLA-restricted, and the HLA associations seemed to be driven largely by CMV exposure. Compared with the 666-donor mean, donors in an Asian-associated ancestry cluster had fewer N-insertions in productive TCRs, according to a later genetic analysis. Correlated functional status among segregating V segments might be attributable to linkage disequilibrium, but an unknown experimental factor could not be ruled out. According to a later analysis, parvovirus B19, influenza, CMV and Epstein-Barr virus appeared linked to several top co-occurrence clusters. A later analysis found that HLA-associated TCR beta chains were more clonally expanded and had lower generation probabilities than equally common non-associated chains.

The sequenced sample was PBMCs. This TCR came from a woman aged 25-40 years in good health and CMV-seronegative.

The CDR3 has the sequence CASSTAGLQPGTQYF. The nucleotide sequence reads as follows: TGTGCCAGCAGTACGGCGGGACTTCAACCGGGGACCCAGTACTTC. The rearrangement joined TRBV27 to TRBJ2-5; TRBD2 is a possible D gene, resting on 6 matching bases. The CDR3 covers 15 residues, taking in both the cysteine and the phenylalanine. CDR3 DNA is the only sequence kept; it has 45 bases, read in frame from the first base. CDR1 is given as MNHEY and CDR2 as SMNVEV, both from the germline V gene (reference sequence). V loses 5 bases of germline sequence and J loses 7 bases, and the interval between the two ends is 20 bases.